This passage covers 25 T cell receptor beta chains from one sample sequenced in a study of cytomegalovirus exposure and HLA in healthy donors. The protocol was immunoSEQ multiplex PCR, while the TCRdb copy is restricted to in-frame clones and leaves out a portion. The sample carries some 290,000 clones, over 75% recorded once. Sequences were obtained from PBMCs. Source of these receptors: a man aged 25 to 40 in good health and CMV-seronegative.

This chain joins TRBV7-9 and TRBJ2-4; a weak D match, TRBD2 (5 bases). Trimming cost V 1 base and J 0 bases, with 7 bases left between them. The CDR3 spans 15 residues. In germline, CDR1 is SEHNR, CDR2 FQNEAQ (reference sequence). The CDR3 DNA reads TGTGCCAGCAGCTTAGGAGGACTAGCCAAAAACATTCAGTACTTC. It yields the protein CASSLGGLAKNIQYF.

The chain carries TRBV7-9 and TRBJ2-5; 11 positions agree with TRBD1. J gave up 5 bases and V 5 bases, and 13 bases lay outside the gene matches. Germline V gene data show CDR1 as SEHNR and CDR2 as FQNEAQ (reference sequence). The CDR3 covers 17 residues. CDR3 residues: CASSPDPGQGARETQYF. DNA of the CDR3: TGTGCCAGCAGCCCAGACCCCGGACAGGGGGCTCGGGAGACCCAGTACTTC.

Notes on this clone: The same CDR3 also results from other DNA sequences found in this sample. J is TRBJ1-2 and V is TRBV5-6, with 9 bases lining up with TRBD1. CDR3 length: 13 amino acids. The V gene's germline CDR1 is SGHDT and CDR2 YYEEEE. With 4 bases clipped from V and 5 bases from J, the junction kept 3 bases outside the gene matches. The CDR3: CASSRDRDYGYTF. The CDR3 region has the DNA TGTGCCAGCAGCCGGGACAGGGATTATGGCTACACCTTC.

V is TRBV4-1 and J is TRBJ2-3, with D possibly being TRBD1 (6 bases). CDR1 and CDR2 from the germline V gene are MGHRA and YSYEKL. This CDR3 has 18 amino acids. The germline V and J ends were trimmed by 1 base and 2 bases, with 19 bases remaining between them. CDR3 DNA: TGCGCCAGCAGCCAAGTTGAAGCCTGGACAGCCCCCACAGATACGCAGTATTTT. Protein product: CASSQVEAWTAPTDTQYF.

This rearrangement joins TRBV27 to TRBJ1-1; D not resolved. The CDR3 contains 13 residues. The ends were cut back, 2 bases at V and 4 bases at J, with 8 bases in the middle. Germline V lookup: CDR1 MNHEY, CDR2 SMNVEV (reference sequence). CDR3: CASSLREVTEAFF. The DNA for the CDR3 is TGTGCCAGCAGTTTACGGGAGGTCACTGAAGCTTTCTTT.

This sequence joins TRBV7-9 and TRBJ2-5; 10 nucleotides agree with TRBD2. CDR3 length: 12 amino acids. The J segment lost 5 bases and the V segment lost 8 bases, leaving 2 bases of the junction unmatched. Per the germline V gene, CDR1 is SEHNR and CDR2 is FQNEAQ (reference sequence). The CDR3 loop reads CASQGLAETQYF. CDR3 coding DNA: TGTGCCAGCCAGGGACTAGCGGAGACCCAGTACTTC.

The CDR3 region is CASSSGTGRSGANVLTF. The CDR3 region has the DNA TGTGCCAGCAGCTCCGGGACAGGGCGGTCTGGGGCCAACGTCCTGACTTTC. The chain recombines TRBV11-2 with TRBJ2-6; TRBD1 matches at 9 bases. CDR1 and CDR2 from the germline V gene are SGHAT and FQNNGV. V lost 4 bases, J lost 1 base, and 5 bases stayed unmatched. This CDR3 contains 17 residues. Using reference TRBV11-2 and TRBJ2-6 for the parts outside the CDR3, the full variable domain is EAGVAQSPRYKIIEKRQSVAFWCNPISGHATLYWYQQILGQGPKLLIQFQNNGVVDDSQLPKDRFSAERLKGVDSTLKIQPAKLEDSAVYLCASSSGTGRSGANVLTFGAGSRLTVL.

V is TRBV18 and J is TRBJ2-5; D unresolved. V lost 0 bases to trimming and J lost 1 base, with 6 bases between them. There are 14 residues in the CDR3. The germline CDR1 and CDR2 sequences are KGHSH and LQKENI. The chain's CDR3 is CASSPPSLQETQYF. CDR3 in DNA: TGTGCCAGCTCACCACCTAGCCTCCAAGAGACCCAGTACTTC.

The rearrangement joins TRBV4-3 to TRBJ1-1, with 9 bases that match TRBD1. J was trimmed by 4 bases and V by 2 bases; bases with no gene match: 8. This CDR3 region has 16 residues. Germline CDR1 reads LGHNA; CDR2 reads YSLEER. The CDR3 loop reads CASSQSWTGESTEAFF. DNA of the CDR3: TGCGCCAGCAGCCAATCCTGGACAGGGGAGTCCACTGAAGCTTTCTTT.

The chain combines TRBV5-1 with TRBJ1-1; the match to TRBD1 covers 7 bases. Germline V CDR1 and CDR2: SGHRS, YFSETQ. V was pared by 4 bases and J by 3 bases, with 3 bases of the junction left unmatched. CDR3 size: 13 residues. Written as DNA, the CDR3 is TGCGCCAGCAGCCCAGGGACAGACACTGAAGCTTTCTTT. This gives the protein CASSPGTDTEAFF.

A word on this clone: Different DNA sequences within this sample yield the same CDR3. The genes are TRBV6-6 and TRBJ1-3; D unclear. The CDR3 is made up of 14 amino acids. Germline loops: CDR1 MNHNY, CDR2 SVGAGI (reference sequence). The V end was cut by 2 bases, the J end by 0 bases, with 5 bases between. The CDR3 loop is CASSYPFSGNTIYF. CDR3 nucleotide sequence: TGTGCCAGCAGTTACCCGTTCTCTGGAAACACCATATATTTT.

The V call is TRBV20-1, the J call TRBJ1-2; a possible D gene is TRBD1 (5 bases). V was pared by 5 bases and J by 2 bases, with 6 bases between. The CDR3 sequence is 11 residues long. Germline V lookup: CDR1 DFQATT, CDR2 SNEGSKA (reference sequence). The CDR3 coding sequence is TGCAGTGCTCGGACAAACTATGGCTACACCTTC. This sequence encodes CSARTNYGYTF.

This rearrangement joins TRBV15 to TRBJ1-1, with 11 bases matching TRBD1. Per germline, CDR1 LNHNV and CDR2 YYDKDF (reference sequence). The CDR3 extends over 16 amino acids. V lost 3 bases, J lost 6 bases, and 9 bases stayed unmatched. Here the CDR3 reads CATSRGQGGTRSEAFF. Written as DNA, the CDR3 is TGTGCCACCAGCAGGGGACAGGGGGGGACCAGATCTGAAGCTTTCTTT. Looking up the rest from reference TRBV15 and TRBJ1-1 gives the full variable domain: DAMVIQNPRYQVTQFGKPVTLSCSQTLNHNVMYWYQQKSSQAPKLLFHYYDKDFNNEADTPDNFQSRRPNTSFCFLDIRSPGLGDTAMYLCATSRGQGGTRSEAFFGQGTRLTVV.

The rearrangement joins TRBV7-8 to TRBJ1-1; possibly TRBD1 for D (6 bases). The V gene's germline CDR1 is SGHVS and CDR2 FQNEAQ. Trimming removed 7 bases at V and 2 bases at J, with 11 bases between. This CDR3 comprises 13 residues. The chain's CDR3 is CASKQGDNTEAFF. The CDR3 nucleotides are TGTGCCAGCAAACAGGGAGATAACACTGAAGCTTTCTTT.

The chain employs TRBV6-5 and TRBJ1-2; no definite D call. The CDR3 covers 12 residues. V was clipped by 4 bases and J by 0 bases, with 3 bases between them. Germline CDR1 MNHEY, CDR2 SVGAGI. As DNA, the CDR3 is TGTGCCAGCAGTTCTCCTAACTATGGCTACACCTTC. Protein product: CASSSPNYGYTF.

The chain employs TRBV18 and TRBJ1-2; tentative D call: TRBD1 (5 bases). This CDR3 is built from 15 residues. CDR1 is KGHSH and CDR2 is LQKENI in the germline V gene. V was pared by 6 bases and J by 3 bases, with 17 bases between. The CDR3 here is CASSPAIGTDYGYTF. The CDR3 bases are TGTGCCAGCTCGCCTGCTATCGGGACTGACTATGGCTACACCTTC.

The V call is TRBV15, the J call TRBJ1-1; tentatively, D is TRBD1 (6 bases). Trimming pared 0 bases from V and 11 bases from J, leaving 13 bases between. CDR1 is LNHNV, CDR2 YYDKDF, per germline (reference sequence). There are 13 residues in the CDR3. CDR3 sequence (DNA): TGTGCCACCAGCAGAGATGCTCAGGGGATGGCTTTCTTT. Translated, it gives CATSRDAQGMAFF.

This clone is a singleton in its sample. The DNA of the CDR3 is TGTGCCAGCAGCTCGGACAGGAACTATCAAGAGACCCAGTACTTC. It yields the protein CASSSDRNYQETQYF. The rearrangement joins TRBV11-2 to TRBJ2-5; 7 nucleotides align to TRBD1. This CDR3 region has 15 residues. Trimming cost V 4 bases and J 2 bases; bases outside gene matches: 7. Per germline, CDR1 SGHAT and CDR2 FQNNGV. The whole variable domain, filled in from reference TRBV11-2 and TRBJ2-5, reads EAGVAQSPRYKIIEKRQSVAFWCNPISGHATLYWYQQILGQGPKLLIQFQNNGVVDDSQLPKDRFSAERLKGVDSTLKIQPAKLEDSAVYLCASSSDRNYQETQYFGPGTRLLVL.

The V gene is TRBV6-1, the J gene TRBJ2-5; a possible D gene is TRBD1 (6 bases). Trimming removed 4 bases from V and 5 bases from J, with 14 bases in between. Germline assignment: CDR1 MNHNS and CDR2 SASEGT. This CDR3 spans 14 amino acids. The CDR3 sequence is CASSATGFGETQYF. CDR3 bases: TGTGCCAGCAGTGCTACAGGGTTCGGGGAGACCCAGTACTTC.

This sequence joins TRBV7-8 and TRBJ2-1; 11 positions match TRBD2. The CDR3 is made up of 16 amino acids. Germline-derived CDR1 and CDR2 are SGHVS and FQNEAQ. Losses at the gene ends were 1 base for V and 4 bases for J; bases not matched to a gene: 3. The CDR3 reads CASSLEGLAGYNEQFF. The CDR3, as DNA: TGTGCCAGCAGCTTAGAAGGACTAGCGGGTTACAATGAGCAGTTCTTC.

The rearrangement joins TRBV19 to TRBJ1-5; D gene unclear. Trimming removed 3 bases at V and 2 bases at J, with 8 bases between. The length of the CDR3 is 14 residues. Germline CDR1 LNHDA, CDR2 SQIVND (reference sequence). The CDR3 loop reads CASSIYDGNQPQHF. The CDR3 nucleotides are TGTGCCAGTAGTATCTATGATGGCAATCAGCCCCAGCATTTT.

The chain has TRBV10-3 and TRBJ2-1; 10 nucleotides align to TRBD2. The germline gives CDR1 ENHRY, CDR2 SYGVKD. This CDR3 is built from 17 residues. The junction had 8 bases not matched to a gene; V was cut back by 3 bases and J by 3 bases. The CDR3 bases are TGTGCCATCAGTGAAAGACTAGCGGGCACACACTACAATGAGCAGTTCTTC. Translating it yields CAISERLAGTHYNEQFF.

This clone was seen once. This chain joins TRBV19 and TRBJ1-6; possibly TRBD1 for D (5 bases). Germline CDR1 and CDR2: LNHDA and SQIVND (reference sequence). V lost 11 bases and J 7 bases, leaving 15 bases between the germline ends. This CDR3 region has 13 residues. CDR3 DNA: TGTGCCTCAGGGCCCTCCTTCAATTCACCCCTCCACTTT. Translated, it gives CASGPSFNSPLHF. Full variable domain (remainder filled in from reference TRBV19 and TRBJ1-6): DGGITQSPKYLFRKEGQNVTLSCEQNLNHDAMYWYRQDPGQGLRLIYYSQIVNDFQKGDIAEGYSVSREKKESFPLTVTSAQKNPTAFYLCASGPSFNSPLHFGNGTRLTVT.

The rearrangement uses TRBV7-9 and TRBJ2-7; 7 positions match TRBD1. Germline CDR1 reads SEHNR; CDR2 reads FQNEAQ (reference sequence). Trimming took 5 bases from V and 3 from J; bases not matched to a gene: 10. This CDR3 region has 15 residues. The CDR3 coding sequence is TGTGCCAGCAGCAGCTTCCAGGGGGAATTCTACGAGCAGTACTTC. Its protein is CASSSFQGEFYEQYF.

The genes are TRBV6-5 and TRBJ1-6; no firm D call. The V gene lost 6 bases and the J gene lost 2 bases, with 11 bases spanning the gap. The CDR3 extends over 15 amino acids. Germline values: CDR1 MNHEY, CDR2 SVGAGI. The DNA of the CDR3 is TGTGCCAGCAGGCGACAACACACCTATAATTCACCCCTCCACTTT. Its translation is CASRRQHTYNSPLHF.